In this sample, the clone carrying this TCR beta chain turned up a few times. The data originate from a study of human T cells and chemical hapten exposure. Germline CDR1 and CDR2: SGHAT and FQNNGV. V trimming: 11 bases; J trimming: 5 bases; junction bases outside the gene matches: 11. The CDR3 is made up of 13 amino acids. A single record per CDR3 protein comes from TCRdb applying MiXCR to the 5' RACE reads. This sample carries under 100,000 distinct CDR3 sequences, approximately 16% of them seen once, and the ten largest clones take under 7.5%. It was from unfractionated whole blood that total RNA was extracted.

This receptor was obtained from a female donor in good health. The chain recombines TRBV11-2 with TRBJ2-5, with 7 bases fitting TRBD1. The CDR3 spells CASPKGAEETQYF. Here the CDR3 DNA reads TGTGCCTCACCGAAGGGGGCGGAGGAGACCCAGTACTTC. The full variable domain, with the rest looked up from reference TRBV11-2 and TRBJ2-5, is EAGVAQSPRYKIIEKRQSVAFWCNPISGHATLYWYQQILGQGPKLLIQFQNNGVVDDSQLPKDRFSAERLKGVDSTLKIQPAKLEDSAVYLCASPKGAEETQYFGPGTRLLVL.